The next 25 T cell receptor beta chains were all read from a single sample in a study of control samples from healthy donors and cancer patients. TCRdb's table, derived via immunoSEQ multiplex PCR, lists solely in-frame clones and lacks some. The profile covers over 200,000 clones, with more than 65% appearing a single time and less than 15% taken by the ten largest. The specimen was PBMCs. The receptor set was obtained from a woman aged 55-70 years with lung cancer.

V gene TRBV11-2 combines with J gene TRBJ2-2, with D hard to call. This CDR3 is 11 amino acids long. Trimming left V 5 bases short and J 4 bases short, with 2 bases between. Germline values: CDR1 SGHAT, CDR2 FQNNGV. The CDR3 protein is CASSITGELFF. The CDR3 bases are TGTGCCAGCAGCATCACCGGGGAGCTGTTTTTT.

The rearrangement links TRBV29-1 to TRBJ2-7, with D possibly being TRBD1 (6 bases). Trimming stripped 4 bases from V and 6 bases from J, with 19 bases between. The CDR3 covers 14 residues. From germline, CDR1 is SQVTM and CDR2 ANQGSEA. The CDR3 nucleotides are TGCAGCGTTGGTGCAGGGGCCGTACCTGGCGAGCAGTACTTC. This translates into CSVGAGAVPGEQYF.

V is TRBV11-2 and J is TRBJ2-1; D remains ambiguous. The CDR3 runs 14 residues. Trimming left V 3 bases short and J 8 bases short, with 14 bases between. The germline CDR1 and CDR2 sequences are SGHAT and FQNNGV. CDR3 amino acids: CASSLFPDRDEQFF. The CDR3 DNA reads as TGTGCCAGCAGCTTGTTCCCGGATCGGGATGAGCAGTTCTTC. The entire variable domain, with the rest obtained from reference TRBV11-2 and TRBJ2-1, is as follows: EAGVAQSPRYKIIEKRQSVAFWCNPISGHATLYWYQQILGQGPKLLIQFQNNGVVDDSQLPKDRFSAERLKGVDSTLKIQPAKLEDSAVYLCASSLFPDRDEQFFGPGTRLTVL.

The chain combines TRBV7-8 with TRBJ2-2; 8 positions agree with TRBD1. Trimming removed 2 bases from V and 4 bases from J; junction bases left unmatched: 3. The germline CDR1 and CDR2 sequences are SGHVS and FQNEAQ. The CDR3 runs to 15 residues. CDR3 in DNA: TGTGCCAGCAGCTTAAACAGGGGGAGCACCGGGGAGCTGTTTTTT. Amino acids: CASSLNRGSTGELFF.

J is TRBJ2-1 and V is TRBV6-5; no firm D call. This CDR3 region has 11 residues. Germline V gene sequence: CDR1 MNHEY, CDR2 SVGAGI. Trimming removed 8 bases from V and 9 bases from J, with 11 bases in between. The CDR3 nucleotides are TGTGCCAGCGTCTTGGGATCTGAGCAGTTCTTC. The encoded protein is CASVLGSEQFF.

This chain joins TRBV5-1 and TRBJ2-1; a weak D match, TRBD2 (5 bases). The V end lost 2 bases, the J end lost 4 bases, and 13 bases lay between the germline ends. This CDR3 spans 15 amino acids. Germline V gene data show CDR1 as SGHRS and CDR2 as YFSETQ. CDR3 amino acids: CASSLGSSLYNEQFF. The CDR3 DNA follows: TGCGCCAGCAGCTTAGGGTCTAGCCTATACAATGAGCAGTTCTTC.

This clone was recorded once. The J gene is TRBJ2-1, the V gene TRBV11-3; the match to TRBD2 covers 8 bases. The germline gives CDR1 SGHNT, CDR2 YENEEA. V was clipped by 5 bases and J by 2 bases; unmatched bases: 5. The CDR3 has 15 amino acids. In DNA form, the CDR3 reads TGTGCCAGCAGCCCCCGGGGGGGACCCTACAATGAGCAGTTCTTC. Protein sequence: CASSPRGGPYNEQFF.

The V call is TRBV10-3, the J call TRBJ2-2; 9 positions agree with TRBD2. CDR3 length: 14 amino acids. V shed 6 bases and J 3 bases; nucleotides not matched to a gene: 2. Germline-derived CDR1 and CDR2 are ENHRY and SYGVKD. Written as DNA, the CDR3 is TGTGCCATCAGGGCTAGCGGGGACACCGGGGAGCTGTTTTTT. Its translation: CAIRASGDTGELFF.

Worth noting for this clone: One junction end does not reproduce the germline sequence, and a read error may be involved. V usage is TRBV7-7 and J usage is TRBJ2-3, with unresolved D. This CDR3 spans 15 amino acids. Germline V lookup: CDR1 SSHAT, CDR2 FNYEAQ (reference sequence). The CDR3 nucleotides are TGTGCTAGCAGCCCGTCCCTCAGCCGGGCAGATACGCAGTATTTT. Translating it yields CASSPSLSRADTQYF.

This clone came up once. J is TRBJ2-5 and V is TRBV5-4; D might be TRBD1 or TRBD2, each matching 5 bases. CDR3 size: 13 residues. Germline assignment: CDR1 SGHNT and CDR2 YYREEE (reference sequence). Trimming took 0 bases from V and 4 from J, leaving 7 bases between them. The DNA of the CDR3 is TGTGCCAGCAGCTTGGGGGGGACAGAGACCCAGTACTTC. Translating it yields CASSLGGTETQYF.

V usage is TRBV30 and J usage is TRBJ1-4; 7 nucleotides align to TRBD1. This CDR3 is 12 amino acids long. V shed 4 bases, J shed 6 bases, and the junction held 2 bases outside the gene matches. Germline V lookup: CDR1 GTSNPN, CDR2 SVGIG (reference sequence). CDR3 bases: TGTGCCTGGAACAGGGGAGATGAAAAACTGTTTTTT. Amino acid sequence: CAWNRGDEKLFF. Drawing the rest from reference TRBV30 and TRBJ1-4, the complete variable domain is SQTIHQWPATLVQPVGSPLSLECTVEGTSNPNLYWYRQAAGRGLQLLFYSVGIGQISSEVPQNLSASRPQDRQFILSSKKLLLSDSGFYLCAWNRGDEKLFFGSGTQLSVL.

The rearrangement joins TRBV29-1 to TRBJ1-2, with TRBD1 matching 9 bases. The length of the CDR3 is 15 residues. Germline trimming cut 6 bases from V and 4 bases from J; bases unmatched to any gene: 12. The germline V gene encodes CDR1 SQVTM and CDR2 ANQGSEA. The CDR3 sequence is CSVTGTGGAGYGYTF. CDR3 sequence (DNA): TGCAGCGTGACGGGAACAGGGGGCGCAGGCTATGGCTACACCTTC.

The rearrangement links TRBV24-1 to TRBJ2-6, with D uncertain. CDR1 and CDR2 from the germline V gene are KGHDR and SFDVKD. The germline V and J ends were trimmed by 3 bases and 0 bases, with 8 bases remaining between them. The CDR3 has 16 residues. The DNA of the CDR3 is TGTGCCACCAGTGATCATCGCAGCTCTGGGGCCAACGTCCTGACTTTC. It is translated as CATSDHRSSGANVLTF.

The gene calls are TRBV25-1 and TRBJ1-5; D is ambiguous. This CDR3 is built from 13 residues. CDR1 MGHDK and CDR2 SYGVNS come from the germline V gene. V gave up 5 bases and J gave up 0 bases, with 5 bases separating them. This chain's CDR3 is CASSQYSNQPQHF. The CDR3 DNA is TGTGCCAGCAGTCAGTATAGCAATCAGCCCCAGCATTTT. Complete variable domain (other parts from reference TRBV25-1 and TRBJ1-5): EADIYQTPRYLVIGTGKKITLECSQTMGHDKMYWYQQDPGMELHLIHYSYGVNSTEKGDLSSESTVSRIRTEHFPLTLESARPSHTSQYLCASSQYSNQPQHFGDGTRLSIL.

The genes are TRBV15 and TRBJ1-4; D may be TRBD1 (5 bases). The V gene lost 3 bases and the J gene lost 4 bases, with 21 bases spanning the gap. The CDR3 sequence is 18 residues long. Germline V gene data show CDR1 as LNHNV and CDR2 as YYDKDF (reference sequence). Here the CDR3 DNA reads TGTGCCACCAGCAGGAGCCCGGGGGGGGGAACCCTTAATGAAAAACTGTTTTTT. Translation gives CATSRSPGGGTLNEKLFF.

This chain joins TRBV5-5 and TRBJ2-7; possibly TRBD1 for D (6 bases). From germline, CDR1 is SGHKS and CDR2 YYEKEE (reference sequence). The CDR3 has 15 residues. Trimming removed 0 bases at V and 0 bases at J, with 10 bases between. The CDR3 DNA follows: TGTGCCAGCAGCTTGGCGTGGACAGCCTCCTACGAGCAGTACTTC. Translating it yields CASSLAWTASYEQYF.

The chain couples TRBV14 to TRBJ2-2; 8 bases fit TRBD1. Germline CDR1 and CDR2: SGHDN and FVKESK. J lost 7 bases, V lost 5 bases, and 9 bases had no gene match. CDR3 length equals 15 residues. The CDR3 DNA reads as TGTGCCAGCAGCGCGCTGACAGGGGTGAGCGGGGAGCTGTTTTTT. Its protein product is CASSALTGVSGELFF.

The chain carries TRBV7-9 and TRBJ2-5, with D tentatively TRBD1 (5 bases). CDR1 and CDR2 from the germline V gene are SEHNR and FQNEAQ (reference sequence). Trimming shortened V by 3 bases and J by 1 base, and 6 bases separated the two germline ends. The CDR3 runs 13 residues. DNA for the CDR3: TGTGCCAGCAGCTTGACAGTCCAAGAGACCCAGTACTTC. Translated: CASSLTVQETQYF.

The sample holds one count of this clone. The rearrangement links TRBV27 to TRBJ1-1; unclear D gene. The germline CDR1 and CDR2 sequences are MNHEY and SMNVEV (reference sequence). With 9 bases removed from V and 1 base from J, the gap between germline ends came to 6 bases. The CDR3 sequence is 11 residues long. The DNA for the CDR3 is TGTGCCAGTAGATCGAACACTGAAGCTTTCTTT. It yields the protein CASRSNTEAFF.

The table lists this clone with a count of one. The rearrangement joins TRBV6-2 or TRBV6-3 to TRBJ2-7; 7 bases fit TRBD2. Trimming took 5 bases from V and 1 from J; bases not matched to a gene: 11. Per the germline V gene, CDR1 is MNHEY and CDR2 is SVGEGT. There are 16 residues in the CDR3. The CDR3 loop reads CASSPSGRAGSYEQYF. CDR3 nucleotide sequence: TGTGCCAGCAGTCCCAGCGGTAGAGCGGGATCCTACGAGCAGTACTTC.

The chain's CDR3 is CASSPYSGLAGRLTDTQYF. CDR3 bases: TGCGCCAGCAGCCCCTACTCCGGACTAGCGGGGAGACTCACAGATACGCAGTATTTT. The rearrangement joins TRBV5-1 to TRBJ2-3, with TRBD2 identical over 12 bases. The germline CDR1 and CDR2 sequences are SGHRS and YFSETQ. The V and J ends lost 4 bases and 2 bases, in that order; junction bases with no gene match: 14. The CDR3 has 19 residues.

CDR3 residues: CASSSRQGAYEQYF. In nucleotides, the CDR3 is TGTGCCAGCAGTTCCCGACAGGGGGCCTACGAGCAGTACTTC. The genes are TRBV7-3 and TRBJ2-7; TRBD1 aligns across 9 bases. The CDR3 is made up of 14 amino acids. J lost 2 bases, V lost 6 bases, and 5 bases had no gene match. Germline V gene data show CDR1 as SGHTA and CDR2 as FQGTGA.

The chain combines TRBV19 with TRBJ1-4; D remains ambiguous. CDR1 is LNHDA and CDR2 is SQIVND in the germline V gene (reference sequence). The CDR3 runs 16 residues. The V end was cut by 6 bases, the J end by 0 bases, with 14 bases between. This CDR3 is CASRAMWTATNEKLFF. The CDR3, as DNA: TGTGCCAGTAGAGCAATGTGGACTGCAACTAATGAAAAACTGTTTTTT.

The rearrangement links TRBV5-1 to TRBJ1-1; D is perhaps TRBD1 (5 bases). The V end was cut by 2 bases, the J end by 2 bases, with 10 bases between. The V gene's germline CDR1 is SGHRS and CDR2 YFSETQ. The CDR3 has 14 amino acids. The CDR3 region has the DNA TGCGCCAGCAGCTTCGACGGGGGTAACACTGAAGCTTTCTTT. This translates into CASSFDGGNTEAFF.

The chain recombines TRBV28 with TRBJ2-3, with TRBD1 matching over 9 bases. CDR1 is MDHEN and CDR2 is SYDVKM in the germline V gene. The ends lost 6 bases at V and 1 base at J; junction bases unmatched: 14. This CDR3 has 18 residues. The CDR3 nucleotides are TGTGCCAGCAGGTTTCGCCACCCCGGGACAGGGCGCACAGATACGCAGTATTTT. It codes for CASRFRHPGTGRTDTQYF.